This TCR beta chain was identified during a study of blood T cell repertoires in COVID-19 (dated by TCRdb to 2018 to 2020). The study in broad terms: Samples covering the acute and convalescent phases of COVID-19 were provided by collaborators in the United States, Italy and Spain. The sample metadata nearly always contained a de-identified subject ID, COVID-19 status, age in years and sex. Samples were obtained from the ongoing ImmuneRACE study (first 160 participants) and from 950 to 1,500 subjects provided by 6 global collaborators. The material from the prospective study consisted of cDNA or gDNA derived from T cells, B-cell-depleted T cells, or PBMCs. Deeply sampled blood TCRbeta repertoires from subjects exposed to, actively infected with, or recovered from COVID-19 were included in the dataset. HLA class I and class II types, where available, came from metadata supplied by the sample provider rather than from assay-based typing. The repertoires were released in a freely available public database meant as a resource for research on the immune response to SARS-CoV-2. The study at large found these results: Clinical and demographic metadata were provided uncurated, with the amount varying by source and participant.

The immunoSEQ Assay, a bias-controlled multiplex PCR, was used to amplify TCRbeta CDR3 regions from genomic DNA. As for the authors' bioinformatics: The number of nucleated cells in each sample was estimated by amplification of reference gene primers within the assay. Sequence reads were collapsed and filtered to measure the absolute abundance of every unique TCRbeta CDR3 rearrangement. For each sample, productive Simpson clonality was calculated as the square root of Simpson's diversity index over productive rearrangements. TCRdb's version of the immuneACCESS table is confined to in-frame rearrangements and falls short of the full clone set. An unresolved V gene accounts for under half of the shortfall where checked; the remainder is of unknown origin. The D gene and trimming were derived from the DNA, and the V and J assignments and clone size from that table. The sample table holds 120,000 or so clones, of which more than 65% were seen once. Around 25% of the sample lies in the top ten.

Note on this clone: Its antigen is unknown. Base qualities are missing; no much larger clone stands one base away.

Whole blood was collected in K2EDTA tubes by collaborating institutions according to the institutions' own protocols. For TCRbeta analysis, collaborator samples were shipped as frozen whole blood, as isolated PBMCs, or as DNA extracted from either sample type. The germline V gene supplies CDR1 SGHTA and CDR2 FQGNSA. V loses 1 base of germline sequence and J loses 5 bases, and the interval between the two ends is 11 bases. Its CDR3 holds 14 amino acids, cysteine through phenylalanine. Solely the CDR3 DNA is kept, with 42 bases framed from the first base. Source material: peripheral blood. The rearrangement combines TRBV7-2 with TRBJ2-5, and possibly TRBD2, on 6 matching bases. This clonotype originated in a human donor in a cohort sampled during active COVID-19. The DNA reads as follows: TGTGCCAGCAGCTTAGGACCTAGCGCGGAGACCCAGTACTTC. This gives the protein CASSLGPSAETQYF.